The 28 T cell receptor beta chains below all came from one sample that was sequenced in a study of brain metastases from non-small cell lung cancer. Profiled with immunoSEQ multiplex PCR; TCRdb holds only in-frame clones, not every one. The profile covers approximately 6,400 clones, with approximately 78% appearing a single time and around 7.4% taken by the ten largest. Material: primary lung tumor tissue. The receptors originated from a donor at least 40 years old with non-small cell lung cancer.

The chain uses TRBV5-1 and TRBJ1-6; 8 nucleotides agree with TRBD1. The length of the CDR3 is 14 residues. The J segment lost 5 bases and the V segment lost 3 bases, leaving 1 base of the junction unmatched. Germline CDR1 SGHRS, CDR2 YFSETQ. DNA for the CDR3: TGCGCCAGCAGCTGGGGACAGGATAATTCACCCCTCCACTTT. As protein: CASSWGQDNSPLHF.

V and J are TRBV30 and TRBJ1-1; D is uncertain. Germline V gene data show CDR1 as GTSNPN and CDR2 as SVGIG (reference sequence). Trimming stripped 0 bases from V and 3 bases from J, with 8 bases between. The CDR3 sequence is 13 residues long. CDR3 DNA: TGTGCCTGGAGTGTACTAGATTACACTGAAGCTTTCTTT. Protein product: CAWSVLDYTEAFF.

The chain links TRBV24-1 to TRBJ1-5; D ambiguous. The CDR3 runs 16 residues. V shed 0 bases and J shed 2 bases, with 10 bases lying between them. Per germline, CDR1 KGHDR and CDR2 SFDVKD. The DNA of the CDR3 is TGTGCCACCAGTGATTTGAATAAGCCAGGCAATCAGCCCCAGCATTTT. Amino acid sequence: CATSDLNKPGNQPQHF.

The chain is built from TRBV2 and TRBJ1-6, with TRBD1 identical over 8 bases. The CDR3 sequence is 19 residues long. V was pared by 6 bases and J by 6 bases, with 19 bases of the junction left unmatched. The germline V gene encodes CDR1 SNHLY and CDR2 FYNNEI. The DNA for the CDR3 is TGTGCCAGCAGAGCTTCGACAGGGGCGGGCTGGGCCCCTAATTCACCCCTCCACTTT. It specifies CASRASTGAGWAPNSPLHF.

This rearrangement joins TRBV28 to TRBJ1-5; possible D gene TRBD1, 5 bases. This CDR3 comprises 15 residues. V lost 5 bases, J lost 7 bases, and 18 bases lay in between. Per germline, CDR1 MDHEN and CDR2 SYDVKM. The CDR3 spells CASSSPGAFGQPQHF. The CDR3 DNA is TGTGCCAGCAGTAGCCCTGGGGCCTTTGGGCAGCCCCAGCATTTT.

This chain connects TRBV6-5 to TRBJ2-4, with 8 bases aligning to TRBD1. The ends lost 8 bases at V and 8 bases at J; junction bases unmatched: 2. CDR1 and CDR2 from the germline V gene are MNHEY and SVGAGI. The CDR3 consists of 11 residues. In DNA, the CDR3 is TGTGCCAGCTCGGACAGGGACATTCAGTACTTC. Its protein is CASSDRDIQYF.

The rearrangement links TRBV12-3 or TRBV12-4 to TRBJ2-2, with unresolved D. Trimming removed 6 bases at V and 2 bases at J, with 4 bases between. There are 12 residues in the CDR3. The DNA of the CDR3 is TGTGCCAGCAGACGTAACACCGGGGAGCTGTTTTTT. Translated, it gives CASRRNTGELFF.

The chain's CDR3 is CASSYIGTRYQPQHF. CDR3 coding DNA: TGTGCCAGCAGTTATATCGGGACAAGATATCAGCCCCAGCATTTT. The chain couples TRBV6-7 to TRBJ1-5; possible D gene TRBD1, 6 bases. TRBV6-7 is identified as an open reading frame with a role that is uncertain. The ends were cut back, 3 bases at V and 5 bases at J, with 14 bases in the middle. The CDR3 is 15 residues long.

The chain joins TRBV28 to TRBJ1-2; possibly TRBD1 for D (6 bases). This CDR3 is built from 14 residues. V shed 0 bases and J shed 6 bases, with 11 bases lying between them. Looked up from germline, CDR1 is MDHEN and CDR2 is SYDVKM. CDR3 sequence (DNA): TGTGCCAGCAGTTTATGGGGGGACAACGATGGCTACACCTTC. Translation: CASSLWGDNDGYTF.

The gene calls are TRBV2 and TRBJ1-2; D possibly corresponds to TRBD1 (5 bases). The CDR3 extends over 13 amino acids. Germline V lookup: CDR1 SNHLY, CDR2 FYNNEI. Between the trimmed V and J ends, which lost 6 bases and 3 bases, there was a span of 11 bases. The CDR3: CASRPDTDYGYTF. In DNA, the CDR3 is TGTGCCAGCAGACCGGACACGGACTATGGCTACACCTTC.

The chain employs TRBV19 and TRBJ1-1; the D gene is possibly TRBD1 (5 bases). This CDR3 has 14 amino acids. V dropped 3 bases and J dropped 1 base, with 9 bases sitting between them. Germline loops: CDR1 LNHDA, CDR2 SQIVND (reference sequence). The CDR3 reads CASSIRGPNTEAFF. The CDR3 DNA is TGTGCCAGTAGTATTAGGGGTCCGAACACTGAAGCTTTCTTT.

This chain links TRBV6-5 with TRBJ1-6, with a possible D match to TRBD1 (6 bases). There are 15 residues in the CDR3. In germline, CDR1 is MNHEY, CDR2 SVGAGI. V lost 2 bases and J 10 bases, leaving 15 bases between the germline ends. CDR3 region: CASSYEGVGTSPLHF. For the CDR3, the DNA is TGTGCCAGCAGTTACGAGGGGGTAGGCACGTCACCCCTCCACTTT.

In its sample, this clone was seen once. This chain uses TRBV5-1 with TRBJ1-6; maybe TRBD1 (5 bases). The CDR3 has 14 residues. CDR1 is SGHRS, CDR2 YFSETQ, per germline. Trimming removed 4 bases at V and 8 bases at J, with 13 bases between. In nucleotides, the CDR3 is TGCGCCAGCAGCCCTGCCGGGGCCGATTCACCCCTCCACTTT. Translating gives CASSPAGADSPLHF. The full variable domain, completed using reference TRBV5-1 and TRBJ1-6, is KAGVTQTPRYLIKTRGQQVTLSCSPISGHRSVSWYQQTPGQGLQFLFEYFSETQRNKGNFPGRFSGRQFSNSRSEMNVSTLELGDSALYLCASSPAGADSPLHFGNGTRLTVT.

This chain links TRBV3-1 (or the pseudogene TRBV3-2) with TRBJ1-1; D is uncertain. This CDR3 region has 13 residues. The germline CDR1 and CDR2 sequences are LGHDT and YNNKEL (reference sequence). The V gene lost 4 bases and the J gene lost 7 bases, with 13 bases spanning the gap. The CDR3 nucleotides read TGTGCCAGCAGCCCGTGGTCCGGAGGTGAAGCTTTCTTT. Translated: CASSPWSGGEAFF.

This chain links TRBV2 with TRBJ1-2; weak D call: TRBD1 (6 bases). The germline V and J ends were trimmed by 8 bases and 8 bases, with 15 bases remaining between them. The CDR3 runs to 12 residues. CDR1 and CDR2 from the germline V gene are SNHLY and FYNNEI. CDR3 in amino acids: CASRGAVRGYTF. CDR3 sequence (DNA): TGTGCCAGCCGGGGGGCGGTTAGGGGCTACACCTTC.

The rearrangement uses TRBV6-5 and TRBJ1-2, with TRBD1 matching 7 bases. There are 15 residues in the CDR3. Trimming at V came to 0 bases and at J to 5 bases, leaving 6 bases not matched to a gene. CDR1 and CDR2 (germline): MNHEY, SVGAGI. CDR3 coding DNA: TGTGCCAGCAGTTACTCGGAGACAGGGCGGTATGGCTACACCTTC. Encoded protein: CASSYSETGRYGYTF.

The chain carries TRBV3-1 (or the pseudogene TRBV3-2) and TRBJ2-3, with D maybe TRBD2 (6 bases). This CDR3 comprises 16 residues. The V gene lost 1 base and the J gene lost 0 bases, with 11 bases spanning the gap. Germline CDR1 is LGHDT and CDR2 is YNNKEL (reference sequence). CDR3 region: CASSQVGGASTDTQYF. The DNA for the CDR3 is TGTGCCAGCAGCCAAGTCGGAGGGGCTAGCACAGATACGCAGTATTTT.

The V and J genes are TRBV6-1 and TRBJ2-7; 10 bases align to TRBD1. Germline V gene sequence: CDR1 MNHNS, CDR2 SASEGT. The J segment lost 2 bases and the V segment lost 3 bases, leaving 4 bases of the junction unmatched. The CDR3 covers 15 residues. The CDR3 reads CASSDRGQGAYEQYF. The CDR3 bases are TGTGCCAGCAGTGACAGAGGACAGGGGGCCTACGAGCAGTACTTC.

CDR3 DNA: TGTGCCAGCAGCTTAGGGGGGACTGCCTCCTACGAGCAGTACTTC. It is translated as CASSLGGTASYEQYF. The V and J genes are TRBV7-6 and TRBJ2-7, with a possible D match to TRBD2 (6 bases). Trimming took off 1 base at V and 0 bases at J, with 10 bases between the two ends. The CDR3 contains 15 residues. Germline lookup yields CDR1 SGHVS and CDR2 FNYEAQ.

The chain carries TRBV24-1 and TRBJ1-2, with a tentative D call TRBD1 (5 bases). The CDR3 spans 10 residues. Per germline, CDR1 KGHDR and CDR2 SFDVKD. The ends were cut back, 7 bases at V and 6 bases at J, with 5 bases in the middle. The CDR3 region has the DNA TGTGCCACCAGAGGGGATGGCTACACCTTC. It codes for CATRGDGYTF.

V gene TRBV19 combines with J gene TRBJ1-6, with D possibly TRBD1 on 5 matching bases. Germline values: CDR1 LNHDA, CDR2 SQIVND (reference sequence). Trimming removed 5 bases from V and 10 bases from J, with 18 bases in between. There are 15 residues in the CDR3. This CDR3 is CASSLIFGGGSPLHF. In DNA form, the CDR3 reads TGTGCCAGTAGTCTCATATTTGGGGGAGGCTCACCCCTCCACTTT.

This clone was seen only a few times. The chain recombines TRBV3-1 (or the pseudogene TRBV3-2) with TRBJ1-3; no firm D call. Germline V lookup: CDR1 LGHDT, CDR2 YNNKEL (reference sequence). Trimming cost V 8 bases and J 3 bases, with 11 bases left between them. The CDR3 loop spans 13 amino acids. The CDR3 region has the DNA TGTGCCAGCTCGTGGCAGATTGGAAACACCATATATTTT. Its protein product is CASSWQIGNTIYF.

The V gene is TRBV2, the J gene TRBJ1-2; D is unresolved. Germline V lookup: CDR1 SNHLY, CDR2 FYNNEI. Between the trimmed V and J ends, which lost 2 bases and 1 base, there was a span of 11 bases. The CDR3 length is 15 residues. For the CDR3, the DNA is TGTGCCAGCAGTGAACGTTCCGACCATAACTATGGCTACACCTTC. This encodes CASSERSDHNYGYTF.

This sequence joins TRBV10-1 and TRBJ1-1, with 7 bases aligning to TRBD1. V dropped 3 bases and J dropped 1; count of bases not matched to a gene: 2. The germline gives CDR1 WNHNN, CDR2 SYGVQD (reference sequence). The CDR3 has 14 amino acids. CDR3 amino acids: CASSEGGPNTEAFF. As DNA, the CDR3 is TGCGCCAGCAGTGAAGGGGGCCCGAACACTGAAGCTTTCTTT.

DNA of the CDR3: TGTGCCAGCAGTGGGCAGGTACCCAGCGGGGGGAGAAGCACAGATACGCAGTATTTT. Translation: CASSGQVPSGGRSTDTQYF. The chain carries TRBV6-4 and TRBJ2-3, with TRBD2 matching 9 bases. The CDR3 is 19 residues long. Germline CDR1 reads MRHNA; CDR2 reads SNTAGT. Germline trimming cut 4 bases from V and 0 bases from J; bases unmatched to any gene: 14.

This chain's CDR3 is CASSDFGGTAAYEQYF. The CDR3 DNA follows: TGCGCCAGCAGTGACTTCGGTGGGACAGCCGCCTACGAGCAGTACTTC. The chain uses TRBV10-2 and TRBJ2-7; 7 bases align to TRBD1. This CDR3 region has 16 residues. J was trimmed by 2 bases and V by 3 bases; bases with no gene match: 10. Germline lookup yields CDR1 WSHSY and CDR2 SAAADI.

The chain couples TRBV14 to TRBJ2-1; the D is unclear. The CDR3 is made up of 12 amino acids. Germline V lookup: CDR1 SGHDN, CDR2 FVKESK. The ends were cut back, 4 bases at V and 5 bases at J, with 6 bases in the middle. CDR3 amino acids: CASSPPHNEQFF. In DNA form, the CDR3 reads TGTGCCAGCAGCCCCCCTCACAATGAGCAGTTCTTC.

The chain joins TRBV6-2 or TRBV6-3 to TRBJ2-2; TRBD2 matches at 8 bases. The CDR3 sequence is 16 residues long. The germline V gene has CDR1 MNHEY and CDR2 SVGEGT. V lost 2 bases to trimming and J lost 5 bases; unmatched junction nucleotides: 7. CDR3 sequence reads: CASSYPVGGGTGELFF. CDR3 in DNA: TGTGCCAGCAGTTACCCCGTTGGCGGGGGGACCGGGGAGCTGTTTTTT.